This TCR beta chain was recorded in a study of early T cells in non-severe SARS-CoV-2 infection. Study summary: Sequenced material consisted of bulk RNA (from unsorted whole blood), and chains were unpaired.

The CDR3 spans 14 residues. After removal of 7 bases from V and 9 bases from J, the junction contained 9 bases not matched to a gene. Broader study findings: Anti-spike CD8 responses were favored by VDJdb matching, which missed private and CD4 specificities.

Unique molecular identifiers tagged individual cDNA molecules. TCRdb itself ran the 5' RACE reads through MiXCR, one entry per CDR3 protein. The sample lists some 88,000 distinct CDR3 sequences, approximately 16% occurring once. There are many counts of this clonotype. Antigen specificity is unknown. This receptor was taken from an adult who was a healthcare worker with PCR-confirmed SARS-CoV-2 infection or an uninfected control (not recorded which). The sample consisted of whole blood, taken at baseline. This rearrangement joins TRBV12-3 or TRBV12-4 to TRBJ1-6, with 7 bases identical to TRBD1. The CDR3 DNA sequence: TGTGCCAGCAACCTACAGGGGAAGGGTTCACCCCTCCACTTT. This encodes CASNLQGKGSPLHF.